This TCR beta chain was documented in a study of response to subunit inactivated influenza vaccine. Study results and limitations: With each seasonal influenza vaccination, the authors suggested, few new T cells are recruited.

TCRdb called the RT-PCR reads again in MiXCR, with one record for every CDR3 protein. The sample carries about 240,000 distinct CDR3 sequences, 12% recorded once. Note on this clonotype: As yet, its antigen is unknown.

Germline assignment: CDR1 SEHNR and CDR2 FQNEAQ (reference sequence). This CDR3 has 15 amino acids. Losses at the gene ends were 5 bases for V and 4 bases for J; bases not matched to a gene: 6. The material sequenced was non-naive T cells sorted from PBMCs, taken approximately 15 days before vaccination. The chain recombines TRBV7-9 with TRBJ2-2; the match to TRBD1 covers 8 bases. The sequence was obtained from a man in his fifties or sixties who received an inactivated influenza vaccine. Written as DNA, the CDR3 is TGTGCCAGCAGCCCGACAGGGGCAGGCACCGGGGAGCTGTTTTTT. Residues: CASSPTGAGTGELFF.